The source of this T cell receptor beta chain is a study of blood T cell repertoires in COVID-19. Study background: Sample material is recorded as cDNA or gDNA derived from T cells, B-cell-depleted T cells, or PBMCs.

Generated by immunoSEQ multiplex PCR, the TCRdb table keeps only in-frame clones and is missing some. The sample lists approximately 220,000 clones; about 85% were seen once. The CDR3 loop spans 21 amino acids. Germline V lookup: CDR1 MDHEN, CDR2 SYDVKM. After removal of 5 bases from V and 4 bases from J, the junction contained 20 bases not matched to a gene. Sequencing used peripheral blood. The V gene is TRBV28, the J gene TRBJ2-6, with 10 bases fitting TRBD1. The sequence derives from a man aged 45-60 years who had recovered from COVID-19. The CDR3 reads CASSPNGPPDRGLAGANVLTF. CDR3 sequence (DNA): TGTGCCAGCAGTCCCAACGGTCCCCCGGACAGGGGGTTAGCGGGGGCCAACGTCCTGACTTTC.